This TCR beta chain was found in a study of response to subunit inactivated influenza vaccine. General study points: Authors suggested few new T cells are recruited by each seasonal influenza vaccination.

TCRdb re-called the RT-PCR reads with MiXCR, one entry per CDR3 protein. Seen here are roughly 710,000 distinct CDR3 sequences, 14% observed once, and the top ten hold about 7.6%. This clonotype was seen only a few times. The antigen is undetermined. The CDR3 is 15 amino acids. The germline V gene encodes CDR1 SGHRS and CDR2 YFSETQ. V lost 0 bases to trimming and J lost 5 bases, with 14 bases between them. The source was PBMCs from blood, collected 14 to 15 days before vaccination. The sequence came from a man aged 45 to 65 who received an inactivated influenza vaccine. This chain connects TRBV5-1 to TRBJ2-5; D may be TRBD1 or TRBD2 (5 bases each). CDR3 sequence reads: CASSLESGAWETQYF. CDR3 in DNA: TGCGCCAGCAGCTTGGAGTCCGGGGCTTGGGAGACCCAGTACTTC.